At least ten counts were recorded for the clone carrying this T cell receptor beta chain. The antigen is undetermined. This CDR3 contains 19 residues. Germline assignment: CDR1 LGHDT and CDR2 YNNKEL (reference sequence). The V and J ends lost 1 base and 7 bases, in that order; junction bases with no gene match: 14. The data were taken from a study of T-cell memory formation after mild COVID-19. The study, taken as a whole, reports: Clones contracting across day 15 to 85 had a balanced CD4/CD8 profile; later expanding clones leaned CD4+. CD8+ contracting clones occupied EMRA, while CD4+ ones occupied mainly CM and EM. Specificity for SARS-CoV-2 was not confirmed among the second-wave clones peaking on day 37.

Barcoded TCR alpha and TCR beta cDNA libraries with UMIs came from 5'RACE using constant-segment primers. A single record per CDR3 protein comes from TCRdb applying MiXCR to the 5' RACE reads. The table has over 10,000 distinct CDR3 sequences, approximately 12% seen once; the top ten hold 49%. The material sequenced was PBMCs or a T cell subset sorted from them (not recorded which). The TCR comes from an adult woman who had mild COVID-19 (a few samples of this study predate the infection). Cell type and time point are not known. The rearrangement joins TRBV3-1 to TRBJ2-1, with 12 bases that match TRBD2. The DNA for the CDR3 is TGTGCCAGCAGCCAAGGACCCTCTAGCGGGGGGGCCTCGAGAAATGAGCAGTTCTTC. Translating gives CASSQGPSSGGASRNEQFF.